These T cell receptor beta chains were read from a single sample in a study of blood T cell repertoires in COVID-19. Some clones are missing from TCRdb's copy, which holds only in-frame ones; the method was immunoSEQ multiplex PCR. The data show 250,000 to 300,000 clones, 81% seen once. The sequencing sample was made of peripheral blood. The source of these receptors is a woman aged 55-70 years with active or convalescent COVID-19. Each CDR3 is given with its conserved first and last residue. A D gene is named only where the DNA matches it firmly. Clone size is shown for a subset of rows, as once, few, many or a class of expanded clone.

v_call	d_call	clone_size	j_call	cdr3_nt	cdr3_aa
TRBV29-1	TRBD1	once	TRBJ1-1	TGCAGCTTCAGGGGGACAGGCGGCAGCATGAACACTGAAGCTTTCTTT	CSFRGTGGSMNTEAFF
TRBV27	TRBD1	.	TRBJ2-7	TGTGCCAGCAGTTACAGCCCTACGACAGGGTCCTACGAGCAGTACTTC	CASSYSPTTGSYEQYF
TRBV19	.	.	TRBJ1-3	TGTGCCAGTAGTAGCCCACAGTCTAATGGAAACACCATATATTTT	CASSSPQSNGNTIYF
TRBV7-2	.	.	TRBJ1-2	TGTGCCAGCAGCTTAGTAGCCGGCCCAGCTTATGGCTACACCTTC	CASSLVAGPAYGYTF
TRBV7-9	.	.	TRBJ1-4	TGTGCCAGCAGCACGAACAAAGCAACTAATGAAAAACTGTTTTTT	CASSTNKATNEKLFF
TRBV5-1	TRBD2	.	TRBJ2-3	TGCGCCAGCAGCTTGGTAGGCGAGCGGGGGGGCACAGATACGCAGTATTTT	CASSLVGERGGTDTQYF
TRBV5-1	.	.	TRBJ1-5	TGCGCCAGCAGCCCCTATGGCGGGGGCAATCAGCCCCAGCATTTT	CASSPYGGGNQPQHF
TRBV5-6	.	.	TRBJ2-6	TGTGCCAGCAGCAGAAGGGGCGCCAGGGGGGCCAACGTCCTGACTTTC	CASSRRGARGANVLTF
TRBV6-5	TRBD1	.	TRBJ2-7	TGTGCCAGCAGTCACCAGGGGGCAATAGCTTACGAGCAGTACTTC	CASSHQGAIAYEQYF
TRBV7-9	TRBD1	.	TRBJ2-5	TGTGCCAGCAGCTTAGAGGGGATGGACAGGGGTTGGGAGACCCAGTACTTC	CASSLEGMDRGWETQYF
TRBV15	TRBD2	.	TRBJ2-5	TGTGCCACCAGCCCTACCCCCCTAGCGGGGGGCTTAAACCAAGAGACCCAGTACTTC	CATSPTPLAGGLNQETQYF
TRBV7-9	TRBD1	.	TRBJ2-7	TGTGCCAGCAGCTCCTCAGGGGGCGATGGAGAAAAGCAGTACTTC	CASSSSGGDGEKQYF
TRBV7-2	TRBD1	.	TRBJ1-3	TGTGCCAGCAGCCCCCAGACAGGGACCGGAAACACCATATATTTT	CASSPQTGTGNTIYF
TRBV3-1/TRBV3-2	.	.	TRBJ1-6	TGTGCCAGCAGCCAAGAACGCGTACCACCCCTCCACTTT	CASSQERVPPLHF
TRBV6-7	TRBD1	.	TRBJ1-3	TGTGCCAGCACAGCAGTCGACAGGGGCCCTTTGGAGCTATCCGGAAACACCATATATTTT	CASTAVDRGPLELSGNTIYF
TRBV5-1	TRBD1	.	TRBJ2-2	TGCGCCAGCAGCTTGGAGGGGACAGGGAACGGGGAGCTGTTTTTT	CASSLEGTGNGELFF
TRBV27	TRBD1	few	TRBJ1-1	TGTGCCAGCAGTCTCCATACAGGGGACACTGAAGCTTTCTTT	CASSLHTGDTEAFF
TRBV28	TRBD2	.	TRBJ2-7	TGTGCCAGCAGTTTAACCCCTCCGGGAGGGCAGTACTTC	CASSLTPPGGQYF
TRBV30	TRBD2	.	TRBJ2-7	TGTGCCTGGAGGGGAGGAGCAGCGGGGGTCCGCTCCTACGAGCAGTACTTC	CAWRGGAAGVRSYEQYF
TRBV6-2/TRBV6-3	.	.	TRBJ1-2	TGTGCCAGCAGCTTTGAGGGTGTGGGTGGCTACACCTTC	CASSFEGVGGYTF
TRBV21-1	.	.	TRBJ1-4	TGTGCCAGCATCGAAGAAGGGGGGGAGGCTGAAAAACTGTTTTTT	CASIEEGGEAEKLFF
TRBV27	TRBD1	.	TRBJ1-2	TGTGCCAGCAGTGCCGGGACAGGGATGAACTATGGCTACACCTTC	CASSAGTGMNYGYTF
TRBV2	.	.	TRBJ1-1	TGTGCCAGCAGGGCCGGGAAAGAAGCTTTCTTT	CASRAGKEAFF
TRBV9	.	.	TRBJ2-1	TGTGCCAGCAGCGTAGATTGGGGGGACTCCTACAATGAGCAGTTCTTC	CASSVDWGDSYNEQFF
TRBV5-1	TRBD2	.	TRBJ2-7	TGCGCCAGCACCCGGGGGGGTTCTCCCTCCCGAGAGCAGTACTTC	CASTRGGSPSREQYF
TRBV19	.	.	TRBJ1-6	TGTGCCAGTAGTATTGGACAGAGCTCCTATAATTCACCCCTCCACTTT	CASSIGQSSYNSPLHF
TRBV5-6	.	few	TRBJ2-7	TGTGCCAGCAGCCGTACCCTGGGGGCCCTTCGGGGCGAGCAGTACTTC	CASSRTLGALRGEQYF
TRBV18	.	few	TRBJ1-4	TGTGCCAGCTCACCTCCAGGGAAGAGTCCTAATGAAAAACTGTTTTTT	CASSPPGKSPNEKLFF
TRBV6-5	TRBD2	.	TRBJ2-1	TGTGCCAGCACGCGGGGGGCCTCCTACAATGAGCAGTTCTTC	CASTRGASYNEQFF
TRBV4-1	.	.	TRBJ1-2	TGCGCCAGCAGGCACCCCGGGGTAGGGCGCTATGGCTACACCTTC	CASRHPGVGRYGYTF
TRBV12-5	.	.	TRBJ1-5	TGTGCTAGTGGTTTGGCGAGTCGAAGCAATCAGCCCCAGCATTTT	CASGLASRSNQPQHF
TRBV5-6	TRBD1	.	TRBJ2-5	TGTGCCAGCAGCCTACCCTTGGACAGGAAAGAGACCCAGTACTTC	CASSLPLDRKETQYF
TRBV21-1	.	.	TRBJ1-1	TGTGCCAGCAGCCCTCCCGGGGACAGTCTAACTGAAGCTTTCTTT	CASSPPGDSLTEAFF
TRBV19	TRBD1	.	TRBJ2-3	TGTGCCAGTAGCCCGTCAGGGGGAAGAACAGATACGCAGTATTTT	CASSPSGGRTDTQYF
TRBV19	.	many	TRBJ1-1	TGTGCCAGTAGTATACAGGGGTCCACTGAAGCTTTCTTT	CASSIQGSTEAFF
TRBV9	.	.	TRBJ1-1	TGTGCCAGCAGCGAGGGGCAGGTCACTGAAGCTTTCTTT	CASSEGQVTEAFF
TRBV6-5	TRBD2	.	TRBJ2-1	TGTGCCAGCAGAAACAGCGGGGGCCCCTACAATGAGCAGTTCTTC	CASRNSGGPYNEQFF
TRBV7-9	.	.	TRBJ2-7	TGTGCCAGCAGCTTAGGAGGGACCTACGAGCAGTACTTC	CASSLGGTYEQYF
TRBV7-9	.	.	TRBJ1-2	TGTGCCAGCAGCTACGGACAGAAACTTTATGGCTACACCTTC	CASSYGQKLYGYTF
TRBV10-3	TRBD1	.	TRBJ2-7	TGTGCCGTCTCCGGGACAGGGTCCTACGAGCAGTACTTC	CAVSGTGSYEQYF
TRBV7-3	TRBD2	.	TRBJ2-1	TGTGCCAGCAGCTTAACCGGGACTAGCGGGGGGGCCGGGCAGTTCTTC	CASSLTGTSGGAGQFF
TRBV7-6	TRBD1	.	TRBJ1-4	TGTGCCAGCAGCGACAGGGGGCTCGCTAATGAAAAACTGTTTTTT	CASSDRGLANEKLFF
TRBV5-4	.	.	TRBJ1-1	TGTGCCAGCAGCTTGGCGGTGGAGCGGGGGAACACTGAAGCTTTCTTT	CASSLAVERGNTEAFF
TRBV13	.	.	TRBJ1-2	TGTGCCAGCAGCTTGTTCTCTGGGACTGGGAACTATGGCTACACCTTC	CASSLFSGTGNYGYTF
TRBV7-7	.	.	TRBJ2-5	TGTGCTAGCAGCCCAAAGGGGGAAGAGACCCAGTACTTC	CASSPKGEETQYF
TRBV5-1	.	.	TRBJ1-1	TGCGCCAGCAAGGAGGGGTTAACTGAAGCTTTCTTT	CASKEGLTEAFF